These 14 T cell receptor beta chains originate from one sample sequenced in a study of human T cells and chemical hapten exposure. TCRdb processed the RACE reads anew with MiXCR; each CDR3 protein has one entry. The sample has tens of thousands of distinct CDR3 sequences, around 13% seen once; the top ten hold approximately 4.6%. The sample's time point: pre-sensitization, week 0. The treatment: therapeutic diphenylcyclopropenone sensitization with weekly scalp DPC. Material: whole blood, obtained in connection with sensitization to the hapten diphenylcyclopropenone (DPC). These receptors all stem from a woman aged 45-65 years with alopecia areata. Some clones in this sample may be carry-over from other donors' samples.

The count of this clonotype is one. The chain uses TRBV18 and TRBJ2-6, with D tentatively TRBD1 (6 bases). V was cut by 0 bases and J by 1 base, with 10 bases left in between. Germline V gene sequence: CDR1 KGHSH, CDR2 LQKENI. The CDR3 is 17 amino acids. The CDR3 protein is CASSPPPGDSGANVLTF. In DNA form, the CDR3 reads TGTGCCAGCTCACCACCGCCAGGGGATTCTGGGGCCAACGTCCTGACTTTC.

The chain employs TRBV7-9 and TRBJ1-4; no clear D. V was pared by 2 bases and J by 2 bases, with 0 bases between. Germline CDR1 and CDR2: SEHNR and FQNEAQ (reference sequence). The CDR3 covers 12 residues. The CDR3 bases are TGTGCCAGCAGCTTAACTAATGAAAAACTGTTTTTT. Translating it yields CASSLTNEKLFF.

In this sample, this clonotype turned up many times. The chain is built from TRBV20-1 and TRBJ2-1, with 10 bases identical to TRBD2. Germline V CDR1 and CDR2: DFQATT, SNEGSKA (reference sequence). V dropped 3 bases and J dropped 5; count of bases not matched to a gene: 10. This CDR3 is 16 amino acids long. In DNA form, the CDR3 reads TGCAGTGCTAGCGATCCGGGACTAGCGTACCACAATGAGCAGTTCTTC. Its translation is CSASDPGLAYHNEQFF.

The chain couples TRBV7-2 to TRBJ2-7; TRBD1 aligns across 8 bases. V lost 4 bases to trimming and J lost 9 bases; unmatched junction nucleotides: 17. This CDR3 region has 16 residues. Germline V gene sequence: CDR1 SGHTA, CDR2 FQGNSA. The DNA for the CDR3 is TGTGCCAGCAGCTCGGGGGCCGTGACAGGGGTAATTCGGCAGTACTTC. Its protein is CASSSGAVTGVIRQYF.

This clonotype was seen repeatedly, ten times or more. The V gene is TRBV19, the J gene TRBJ1-5; D remains unclear. This CDR3 contains 13 residues. Germline-derived CDR1 and CDR2 are LNHDA and SQIVND (reference sequence). V was trimmed by 4 bases and J by 1 base, leaving 5 bases between them. Here the CDR3 DNA reads TGTGCCAGTAGTACCCTCAGCAATCAGCCCCAGCATTTT. Translated: CASSTLSNQPQHF. Drawing the rest from reference TRBV19 and TRBJ1-5, the complete variable domain is DGGITQSPKYLFRKEGQNVTLSCEQNLNHDAMYWYRQDPGQGLRLIYYSQIVNDFQKGDIAEGYSVSREKKESFPLTVTSAQKNPTAFYLCASSTLSNQPQHFGDGTRLSIL.

This clonotype was picked up many times. This chain joins TRBV7-2 and TRBJ2-3, with D unresolved. V lost 4 bases to trimming and J lost 2 bases, with 4 bases between them. There are 12 residues in the CDR3. Germline-derived CDR1 and CDR2 are SGHTA and FQGNSA. The CDR3 loop reads CASSSYTDTQYF. Here the CDR3 DNA reads TGTGCCAGCAGCTCCTACACAGATACGCAGTATTTT.

The chain links TRBV5-4 to TRBJ1-1; 11 positions match TRBD1. The CDR3 spans 14 residues. Germline lookup yields CDR1 SGHNT and CDR2 YYREEE (reference sequence). J gave up 5 bases and V 6 bases, and 6 bases lay outside the gene matches. CDR3 sequence: CASMRDRGKTEAFF. CDR3 bases: TGTGCCAGCATGAGGGACAGGGGGAAGACTGAAGCTTTCTTT.

CDR3: CASSLGPGLAFNEQFF. DNA of the CDR3: TGCGCCAGCAGCTTGGGACCGGGACTAGCTTTCAATGAGCAGTTCTTC. The V gene is TRBV5-1, the J gene TRBJ2-1; 9 positions match TRBD2. Looked up from germline, CDR1 is SGHRS and CDR2 is YFSETQ. The CDR3 sequence is 16 residues long. Unmatched junction bases numbered 7, after V lost 0 bases and J lost 6 bases.

This clonotype was observed many times. This chain uses TRBV4-3 with TRBJ2-7; no definite D call. Germline CDR1 reads LGHNA; CDR2 reads YSLEER. The CDR3 contains 13 residues. V shed 1 base and J shed 0 bases, with 4 bases lying between them. The CDR3 is CASSQVPSYEQYF. The CDR3 DNA follows: TGCGCCAGCAGCCAAGTGCCCTCCTACGAGCAGTACTTC.

This clonotype was counted only a few times. This chain connects TRBV11-2 to TRBJ2-2, with 7 bases fitting TRBD2. From germline, CDR1 is SGHAT and CDR2 FQNNGV. V shed 5 bases and J 4 bases; nucleotides not matched to a gene: 7. This CDR3 is built from 15 residues. The chain's CDR3 is CASSTQERGTGELFF. For the CDR3, the DNA is TGTGCCAGCAGCACCCAGGAGCGGGGCACCGGGGAGCTGTTTTTT.

As DNA, the CDR3 is TGTGCCAGCTCATCAACGACAGGTGCTATCAATCAGCCCCAGCATTTT. It is translated as CASSSTTGAINQPQHF. This sequence joins TRBV18 and TRBJ1-5, with a weak D call TRBD1 (6 bases). The germline V and J ends were trimmed by 5 bases and 3 bases, with 17 bases remaining between them. Germline CDR1 and CDR2: KGHSH and LQKENI. The CDR3 has 16 residues.

On this clonotype itself: Germline and junction disagree at one end, which may indicate a read error. V gene TRBV28 combines with J gene TRBJ1-5, with 7 bases fitting TRBD1. CDR1 MDHEN and CDR2 SYDVKM come from the germline V gene. This CDR3 has 13 residues. CDR3 bases: TGTGCCAGCACAGACAGGGTCTTCCAGCACCAGCATTTT. Amino acids: CASTDRVFQHQHF.

The V gene is TRBV5-1, the J gene TRBJ2-2, with D perhaps matching TRBD1 (5 bases). Between the trimmed V and J ends, which lost 0 bases and 7 bases, there was a span of 13 bases. The CDR3 has 15 amino acids. The germline CDR1 and CDR2 sequences are SGHRS and YFSETQ. The CDR3 bases are TGCGCCAGCAGCTTGGCCGTTGGCAGGGACGGGGAGCTGTTTTTT. Translating it yields CASSLAVGRDGELFF.

The V gene is TRBV2, the J gene TRBJ2-3; tentative D call: TRBD2 (6 bases). Trimming took off 7 bases at V and 4 bases at J, with 15 bases between the two ends. The CDR3 runs 14 residues. Germline assignment: CDR1 SNHLY and CDR2 FYNNEI. DNA of the CDR3: TGTGCCAGCAATATCGGGAGTTGGGCAGATACGCAGTATTTT. Encoded protein: CASNIGSWADTQYF.